The rows below give T cell receptor beta chains drawn from one sample of a study of T cell repertoires in cytomegalovirus infection. TCRdb recomputed calls from the reads with MiXCR, one row per CDR3 protein. Among some 700,000 distinct CDR3 sequences listed, 35% to 45% were seen once. What was sequenced was PBMCs. The receptors were sampled from a human donor in good health (CMV status not recorded). Some clones in this sample may be carry-over from other donors' samples. CDR3s include the opening cysteine and the closing phenylalanine or tryptophan. The D gene is left open where the match is weak. Clone size, where shown, is once, few, many, or a class for clones that have expanded.

v_call,j_call,clone_size,d_call,cdr3_aa,cdr3_nt
TRBV5-5,TRBJ1-5,few,NA,CASSRPEPGINQPQHF,TGTGCCAGCAGCAGACCCGAACCGGGCATCAATCAGCCCCAGCATTTT
TRBV7-2,TRBJ2-1,many,TRBD1,CASSRTGGSYNEQFF,TGTGCCAGCAGCAGGACAGGGGGCTCCTACAATGAGCAGTTCTTC
TRBV5-6,TRBJ1-4,NA,NA,CASSKNRLTNEKLFF,TGTGCCAGCAGCAAAAACAGGCTAACAAATGAAAAACTGTTTTTT
TRBV10-3,TRBJ2-1,few,NA,CAISEAEATGGNEQFF,TGTGCCATCAGTGAGGCCGAGGCGACCGGTGGCAATGAGCAGTTCTTC
TRBV27,TRBJ2-7,few,TRBD2,CASSLYSPLTSGVVNEQYF,TGTGCCAGCAGTTTATACTCCCCCCTGACTAGCGGCGTCGTCAACGAGCAGTACTTC
TRBV7-2,TRBJ1-1,many,TRBD1,CASSVAGQGFEEAFF,TGTGCCAGCAGCGTGGCGGGACAGGGCTTTGAAGAAGCTTTCTTT
TRBV6-4,TRBJ2-1,NA,NA,CASSPLYKADEQFF,TGTGCCAGCAGTCCGCTTTATAAGGCCGATGAGCAGTTCTTC
TRBV6-5,TRBJ1-1,few,TRBD1,CASSNQGAKAFF,TGTGCCAGCAGTAATCAGGGGGCGAAAGCTTTCTTT
TRBV6-8,TRBJ2-3,NA,TRBD2,CASSYGGTSTYTQYF,TGTGCCAGCAGTTACGGAGGGACTAGCACATATACTCAGTATTTT
TRBV27,TRBJ1-2,many,TRBD1,CASSLRQGAYGYTF,TGTGCCAGCAGCTTAAGGCAGGGGGCGTATGGCTACACCTTC
TRBV28,TRBJ1-5,many,TRBD1,CATRVPVTGGHQPQHF,TGTGCAACCCGAGTCCCTGTTACAGGGGGCCATCAGCCCCAGCATTTT
TRBV11-2,TRBJ2-7,NA,TRBD1,CASSSFGTGGLEQYF,TGTGCCAGCAGCTCTTTCGGGACAGGGGGCCTCGAGCAGTACTTC
TRBV2,TRBJ2-5,few,NA,CASSPPLGQETQYF,TGTGCCAGCAGTCCTCCGCTAGGACAAGAGACCCAGTACTTC
TRBV7-9,TRBJ2-7,NA,NA,CASSPESRGRDAQYF,TGTGCCAGCAGCCCCGAATCCCGGGGGCGCGACGCGCAGTACTTC
TRBV20-1,TRBJ1-1,NA,NA,CSAPKRESTEAFF,TGCAGTGCTCCCAAGCGGGAGAGTACTGAAGCTTTCTTT
TRBV7-2,TRBJ2-7,NA,TRBD2,CASRTFRRLAPMRNEKYF,TGTGCCAGCAGAACCTTCCGACGACTAGCCCCTATGAGAAACGAGAAGTACTTC
TRBV4-2,TRBJ1-4,NA,NA,CASSPELFPGEKLFF,TGTGCCAGCAGCCCTGAACTGTTTCCTGGTGAAAAACTGTTTTTT
TRBV19,TRBJ2-7,NA,TRBD2,CASRPGLETSEQYF,TGTGCCAGTAGACCGGGACTAGAAACCTCCGAGCAGTACTTC
TRBV30,TRBJ1-2,NA,NA,CAWSVWTEDGYTF,TGTGCCTGGAGTGTTTGGACAGAAGATGGCTACACCTTC
TRBV6-5,TRBJ2-7,few,TRBD2,CASSYIERGSYEQYF,TGTGCCAGCAGTTACATCGAGCGGGGATCCTACGAGCAGTACTTC
TRBV5-1,TRBJ1-5,NA,NA,CASSLGFGFNQPQHF,TGCGCCAGCAGCTTGGGTTTTGGCTTCAATCAGCCCCAGCATTTT
TRBV28,TRBJ2-7,few,NA,CASRGRWRGLYEQYF,TGTGCCAGCAGGGGGCGCTGGCGGGGACTTTACGAGCAGTACTTC
TRBV19,TRBJ1-1,few,NA,CASSGNKQGDTEAFF,TGTGCCAGTAGTGGGAACAAACAGGGCGACACTGAAGCTTTCTTT
TRBV20-1,TRBJ2-2,few,NA,CSARHPRGGDTGELFF,TGCAGTGCTAGACACCCAAGGGGGGGGGACACCGGGGAGCTGTTTTTT
TRBV7-3,TRBJ1-1,NA,NA,CASSPDLVRTEAFF,TGTGCCAGCAGCCCGGACCTCGTTCGAACTGAAGCTTTCTTT
TRBV5-4,TRBJ1-1,once,NA,CASRVSGVGYTEAFF,TGTGCCAGCAGGGTTTCAGGGGTAGGGTACACTGAAGCTTTCTTT
TRBV9,TRBJ1-3,NA,TRBD1,CASSRTEGQGTGNTIYF,TGTGCCAGCAGCCGAACAGAGGGACAGGGGACTGGAAACACCATATATTTT
TRBV6-8,TRBJ2-5,once,TRBD2,CASTISGEAETQYF,TGTGCCAGCACCATTAGCGGGGAGGCGGAGACCCAGTACTTC
TRBV7-2,TRBJ2-5,many,NA,CASSLNWSRDETQYF,TGTGCCAGCAGCTTGAATTGGTCGCGTGACGAGACCCAGTACTTC
TRBV19,TRBJ1-5,few,TRBD1,CASSIVQGDTQPQHF,TGTGCCAGTAGTATAGTACAGGGGGACACTCAGCCCCAGCATTTT
TRBV20-1,TRBJ2-6,NA,NA,CSARLTGLGANVLTF,TGCAGTGCTAGACTTACAGGGTTAGGGGCCAACGTCCTGACTTTC
TRBV28,TRBJ1-2,NA,TRBD1,CASRGQGHTLANYGYTF,TGTGCCAGCCGTGGACAGGGTCACACCTTAGCTAACTATGGCTACACCTTC